Each of the 28 T cell receptor beta chains below was sequenced from the same sample in a study of control samples from healthy donors and cancer patients. Assay used: immunoSEQ multiplex PCR; TCRdb lists only in-frame clones, some missing. The repertoire holds tens of thousands of clones, with over 65% as singletons. Material for sequencing was PBMCs. Receptors were obtained from a woman aged 45-60 years with lung cancer.

J is TRBJ2-7 and V is TRBV5-1, with D possibly matching TRBD1 (6 bases). Germline-derived CDR1 and CDR2 are SGHRS and YFSETQ. There are 14 residues in the CDR3. The V end was cut by 0 bases, the J end by 6 bases, with 13 bases between. CDR3 region: CASSLAVGAVEQYF. CDR3 nucleotides: TGCGCCAGCAGCTTGGCGGTGGGGGCTGTCGAGCAGTACTTC. Full variable domain (outside the CDR3, taken from reference TRBV5-1 and TRBJ2-7): KAGVTQTPRYLIKTRGQQVTLSCSPISGHRSVSWYQQTPGQGLQFLFEYFSETQRNKGNFPGRFSGRQFSNSRSEMNVSTLELGDSALYLCASSLAVGAVEQYFGPGTRLTVT.

This clone appeared a single time. V and J are TRBV7-2 and TRBJ1-2; D might be TRBD1 (5 bases). The germline V and J ends were trimmed by 4 bases and 4 bases, with 7 bases remaining between them. The CDR3 runs to 12 residues. Germline V gives CDR1 SGHTA, CDR2 FQGNSA. CDR3 amino acids: CASSSDSYGYTF. CDR3 in DNA: TGTGCCAGCAGCTCCGACAGCTATGGCTACACCTTC.

The V call is TRBV7-6, the J call TRBJ1-1; 9 bases fit TRBD1. The CDR3 is 16 residues long. J lost 4 bases, V lost 4 bases, and 10 bases had no gene match. Germline V gene sequence: CDR1 SGHVS, CDR2 FNYEAQ. CDR3 protein: CASSYIQGASGTEAFF. The DNA for the CDR3 is TGTGCCAGCAGCTACATACAGGGGGCGAGTGGCACTGAAGCTTTCTTT.

The chain is built from TRBV3-1 (or the pseudogene TRBV3-2) and TRBJ1-3; D is undetermined. Trimming cost V 3 bases and J 4 bases, with 4 bases left between them. Germline V gene data show CDR1 as LGHDT and CDR2 as YNNKEL (reference sequence). This CDR3 spans 12 amino acids. The CDR3 sequence is CASSQVGNTIYF. The CDR3, as DNA: TGTGCCAGCAGCCAGGTCGGAAACACCATATATTTT.

The V call is TRBV27, the J call TRBJ1-4, with a possible D match to TRBD1 (5 bases). The V gene's germline CDR1 is MNHEY and CDR2 SMNVEV (reference sequence). The CDR3 contains 16 residues. V shed 0 bases and J shed 1 base, with 9 bases lying between them. The CDR3 loop reads CASSLSWGLTNEKLFF. The CDR3 region has the DNA TGTGCCAGCAGTTTATCTTGGGGCCTAACTAATGAAAAACTGTTTTTT.

This rearrangement joins TRBV10-3 to TRBJ1-2; the D is unclear. The ends were cut back, 9 bases at V and 0 bases at J, with 11 bases in the middle. The CDR3 runs to 13 residues. Germline assignment: CDR1 ENHRY and CDR2 SYGVKD. CDR3 sequence (DNA): TGTGCCATGGGCGGCGGCACTAACTATGGCTACACCTTC. Amino acids: CAMGGGTNYGYTF.

The rearrangement uses TRBV7-3 and TRBJ2-7; D is possibly TRBD1 or TRBD2 (5 bases each). CDR1 is SGHTA, CDR2 FQGTGA, per germline. The CDR3 contains 12 residues. V was cut by 5 bases and J by 6 bases, with 11 bases left in between. In DNA, the CDR3 is TGTGCCAGCAGCCATGGTGGGGGCGAGCAGTACTTC. Its protein product is CASSHGGGEQYF.

The chain has TRBV5-6 and TRBJ1-5, with TRBD1 matching 7 bases. The CDR3 loop spans 16 amino acids. With V trimmed by 0 bases and J by 3 bases, 6 bases remained unmatched. Germline V lookup: CDR1 SGHDT, CDR2 YYEEEE. The CDR3 bases are TGTGCCAGCAGCTTGGTGCCAGGGGGTGACAATCAGCCCCAGCATTTT. This translates into CASSLVPGGDNQPQHF.

J is TRBJ2-1 and V is TRBV5-1, with TRBD2 matching over 7 bases. The CDR3 runs 13 residues. The ends lost 4 bases at V and 8 bases at J; junction bases unmatched: 6. In germline, CDR1 is SGHRS, CDR2 YFSETQ. Here the CDR3 DNA reads TGCGCCAGCAGCCGGGAGGCGGGCGATGAGCAGTTCTTC. This encodes CASSREAGDEQFF.

Here the CDR3 reads CASSRGTGGRNEQYF. The CDR3 DNA sequence: TGTGCCAGCAGCAGAGGGACAGGGGGCCGAAACGAGCAGTACTTC. The genes are TRBV7-2 and TRBJ2-7, with 12 nucleotides matching TRBD1. In germline, CDR1 is SGHTA, CDR2 FQGNSA. The junction had 7 bases not matched to a gene; V was cut back by 5 bases and J by 5 bases. This CDR3 is built from 15 residues.

This CDR3 reads CASSLVSVEGANEKLFF. The DNA for the CDR3 is TGTGCCAGCAGCTTAGTCTCGGTAGAGGGAGCTAATGAAAAACTGTTTTTT. V and J are TRBV7-9 and TRBJ1-4; D gene ambiguous. Trimming left V 1 base short and J 3 bases short, with 15 bases between. Germline V lookup: CDR1 SEHNR, CDR2 FQNEAQ (reference sequence). The CDR3 consists of 17 residues.

The chain links TRBV5-1 to TRBJ2-1; D is uncertain. With 6 bases removed from V and 5 bases from J, the gap between germline ends came to 12 bases. CDR1 SGHRS and CDR2 YFSETQ come from the germline V gene. The CDR3 loop spans 13 amino acids. The CDR3 loop reads CASKWPQNNEQFF. DNA for the CDR3: TGCGCCAGCAAATGGCCACAGAACAATGAGCAGTTCTTC. Complete variable domain (other parts from reference TRBV5-1 and TRBJ2-1): KAGVTQTPRYLIKTRGQQVTLSCSPISGHRSVSWYQQTPGQGLQFLFEYFSETQRNKGNFPGRFSGRQFSNSRSEMNVSTLELGDSALYLCASKWPQNNEQFFGPGTRLTVL.

This chain links TRBV5-6 with TRBJ1-5; tentative D call: TRBD1 (6 bases). The CDR3 spans 15 residues. Germline-derived CDR1 and CDR2 are SGHDT and YYEEEE. The V end lost 0 bases, the J end lost 7 bases, and 14 bases lay between the germline ends. The CDR3 nucleotides read TGTGCCAGCAGCTTGGCCCTACAGGGTGACCAGCCCCAGCATTTT. This encodes CASSLALQGDQPQHF.

The chain combines TRBV5-1 with TRBJ2-7; the D gene is possibly TRBD1 (5 bases). V was clipped by 0 bases and J by 0 bases, with 7 bases between them. There are 14 residues in the CDR3. CDR1 is SGHRS, CDR2 YFSETQ, per germline. DNA for the CDR3: TGCGCCAGCAGCTTGGGACAGCCCTCCTACGAGCAGTACTTC. Encoded protein: CASSLGQPSYEQYF.

The rearrangement uses TRBV24-1 and TRBJ2-1; tentatively, D is TRBD2 (5 bases). Germline-derived CDR1 and CDR2 are KGHDR and SFDVKD. The CDR3 contains 20 residues. Trimming stripped 1 base from V and 0 bases from J, with 21 bases between. The CDR3 DNA is TGTGCCACCAGTGATTTAATCCCGATGAACGATGGGAGCTCCTACAATGAGCAGTTCTTC. Protein sequence: CATSDLIPMNDGSSYNEQFF.

The chain couples TRBV6-6 to TRBJ1-2, with 7 bases identical to TRBD1. The CDR3 is 15 amino acids. Per the germline V gene, CDR1 is MNHNY and CDR2 is SVGAGI (reference sequence). Trimming cost V 4 bases and J 3 bases; bases outside gene matches: 8. CDR3 bases: TGTGCCAGCAGTTCCCAAGACAGGGATCACTATGGCTACACCTTC. Protein sequence: CASSSQDRDHYGYTF.

The V call is TRBV3-1 (or the pseudogene TRBV3-2), the J call TRBJ2-5, with unresolved D. The V gene lost 0 bases and the J gene lost 5 bases, with 4 bases spanning the gap. Germline CDR1 and CDR2: LGHDT and YNNKEL (reference sequence). The CDR3 runs to 12 residues. CDR3 amino acids: CASSQDLETQYF. CDR3 coding DNA: TGTGCCAGCAGCCAAGATCTGGAGACCCAGTACTTC.

The genes are TRBV11-2 and TRBJ2-2; D remains ambiguous. The CDR3 has 15 amino acids. Germline lookup yields CDR1 SGHAT and CDR2 FQNNGV. V shed 5 bases and J shed 0 bases, with 10 bases lying between them. In nucleotides, the CDR3 is TGTGCCAGCAGCCATTTCGGAGCGAACACCGGGGAGCTGTTTTTT. The encoded protein is CASSHFGANTGELFF.

V and J are TRBV27 and TRBJ1-1; D call uncertain. The CDR3 covers 15 residues. Trimming took off 1 base at V and 2 bases at J, with 11 bases between the two ends. Germline V gene lookup returns CDR1 MNHEY and CDR2 SMNVEV (reference sequence). The CDR3 nucleotides are TGTGCCAGCAGTTTATTGTCGGGGAAAAACACTGAAGCTTTCTTT. As protein: CASSLLSGKNTEAFF.

The gene calls are TRBV9 and TRBJ2-1; 11 bases line up with TRBD2. Germline CDR1 and CDR2: SGDLS and YYNGEE. CDR3 length equals 15 residues. The V gene end was trimmed by 4 bases and the J gene end by 7 bases; junction bases not matched to a gene: 7. CDR3 in DNA: TGTGCCAGCAGCACTGGGACTAGCGGAGAAAATGAGCAGTTCTTC. As protein: CASSTGTSGENEQFF.

The J gene is TRBJ1-1, the V gene TRBV10-3; D is undetermined. The CDR3 is made up of 13 amino acids. In germline, CDR1 is ENHRY, CDR2 SYGVKD. The V gene lost 6 bases and the J gene lost 2 bases, with 10 bases spanning the gap. CDR3: CAISRELNTEAFF. The CDR3 DNA is TGTGCCATCAGCCGGGAGCTTAACACTGAAGCTTTCTTT.

The CDR3 region is CAGGGPGELFF. Written as DNA, the CDR3 is TGTGCCGGTGGGGGCCCCGGGGAGCTGTTTTTT. The chain links TRBV28 to TRBJ2-2; D is possibly TRBD1 (6 bases). Trimming removed 11 bases from V and 6 bases from J, with 10 bases in between. The CDR3 totals 11 residues. The germline V gene encodes CDR1 MDHEN and CDR2 SYDVKM.

The chain carries TRBV9 and TRBJ1-3; D unclear. The V gene lost 1 base and the J gene lost 0 bases, with 8 bases spanning the gap. The length of the CDR3 is 15 residues. Per the germline V gene, CDR1 is SGDLS and CDR2 is YYNGEE. This CDR3 reads CASSVSDDSGNTIYF. CDR3 DNA sequence: TGTGCCAGCAGCGTATCCGATGACTCTGGAAACACCATATATTTT. Supplemented by reference TRBV9 and TRBJ1-3, the full variable domain reads DSGVTQTPKHLITATGQRVTLRCSPRSGDLSVYWYQQSLDQGLQFLIQYYNGEERAKGNILERFSAQQFPDLHSELNLSSLELGDSALYFCASSVSDDSGNTIYFGEGSWLTVV.

This chain connects TRBV9 to TRBJ1-2, with 12 bases lining up with TRBD1. The V and J ends lost 3 bases and 0 bases, in that order; junction bases with no gene match: 15. Germline assignment: CDR1 SGDLS and CDR2 YYNGEE. This CDR3 is 20 amino acids long. The CDR3 spells CASSAKPGQGAEDSNYGYTF. As DNA, the CDR3 is TGTGCCAGCAGCGCGAAACCGGGACAGGGGGCTGAAGACTCTAACTATGGCTACACCTTC.

This clone was seen just once. CDR3 loop: CATSPPGLRADTQYF. The CDR3 DNA follows: TGTGCCACCTCCCCCCCGGGTCTAAGGGCAGATACGCAGTATTTT. The chain combines TRBV7-2 with TRBJ2-3; D is ambiguous. The CDR3 sequence is 15 residues long. V shed 10 bases and J shed 4 bases, with 21 bases lying between them. The germline V gene encodes CDR1 SGHTA and CDR2 FQGNSA.

The chain recombines TRBV6-1 with TRBJ1-3; maybe TRBD1 (5 bases). Trimming stripped 2 bases from V and 0 bases from J, with 5 bases between. Germline V gives CDR1 MNHNS, CDR2 SASEGT. There are 14 residues in the CDR3. CDR3 bases: TGTGCCAGCAGTGAACAGGGCTCTGGAAACACCATATATTTT. Translated, it gives CASSEQGSGNTIYF.

The J gene is TRBJ2-7, the V gene TRBV11-2, with unresolved D. V lost 1 base and J 2 bases, leaving 6 bases between the germline ends. CDR3 size: 13 residues. Germline-derived CDR1 and CDR2 are SGHAT and FQNNGV. CDR3 sequence: CASSLVLPYEQYF. The CDR3, as DNA: TGTGCCAGCAGCTTAGTCCTACCCTACGAGCAGTACTTC. Filled out from reference TRBV11-2 and TRBJ2-7, the complete variable domain reads EAGVAQSPRYKIIEKRQSVAFWCNPISGHATLYWYQQILGQGPKLLIQFQNNGVVDDSQLPKDRFSAERLKGVDSTLKIQPAKLEDSAVYLCASSLVLPYEQYFGPGTRLTVT.

The V and J genes are TRBV23-1 and TRBJ2-7; 8 bases are shared with TRBD2. TRBV23-1 is reported as an ORF; its role is uncertain. With 6 bases clipped from V and 4 bases from J, the junction kept 17 bases outside the gene matches. CDR3 length: 17 residues. The DNA for the CDR3 is TGCGCCAGCAGCCGAACGACTGACGGGGGGGCCGTGTACGAGCAGTACTTC. The encoded protein is CASSRTTDGGAVYEQYF.